The 12 T cell receptor beta chains in this list originate from one sample, sequenced in a study of OX40 agonist ivuxolimab in advanced cancers. TCRdb keeps only in-frame clones here, not all; method: immunoSEQ multiplex PCR. This sample yields 55,000 to 80,000 clones, of which more than 70% are seen a single time; approximately 8% belongs to the top ten. The specimen comprised CD4+ or CD8+ T cells sorted from blood, sampled in a trial of the OX40 agonist ivuxolimab. The receptors stem from an adult with an advanced solid tumor such as melanoma, head and neck, liver or kidney cancer.

This clone was counted once. The J gene is TRBJ1-2, the V gene TRBV4-2; tentative D call: TRBD1 (6 bases). Germline CDR1 and CDR2: LGHNA and YNFKEQ. The CDR3 is made up of 16 amino acids. Between the trimmed V and J ends, which lost 0 bases and 8 bases, there was a span of 19 bases. The CDR3 reads CASSQEQRALGTGYTF. CDR3 coding DNA: TGTGCCAGCAGCCAAGAACAACGGGCCTTAGGGACAGGCTACACCTTC.

This chain uses TRBV2 with TRBJ2-7; TRBD2 is a possible D gene (6 bases). V was trimmed by 3 bases and J by 0 bases, leaving 9 bases between them. Germline V gene sequence: CDR1 SNHLY, CDR2 FYNNEI. The CDR3 contains 14 residues. The CDR3 reads CASSDRGFSYEQYF. CDR3 sequence (DNA): TGTGCCAGCAGTGATCGGGGGTTCTCCTACGAGCAGTACTTC.

The sample holds a few counts of this clone. The chain employs TRBV10-3 and TRBJ2-7; 7 bases map to TRBD1. The CDR3 consists of 12 residues. Germline values: CDR1 ENHRY, CDR2 SYGVKD. Trimming cost V 5 bases and J 7 bases; bases outside gene matches: 5. The CDR3 bases are TGTGCCATCAGTCCCGGGACAGCGGAGCAGTACTTC. Protein sequence: CAISPGTAEQYF.

This chain links TRBV9 with TRBJ2-5; D is tentatively TRBD1 or TRBD2 (7 bases each). Germline CDR1 reads SGDLS; CDR2 reads YYNGEE. The CDR3 has 15 residues. The V end was cut by 6 bases, the J end by 5 bases, with 20 bases between. The CDR3 coding sequence is TGTGCCAGCACCGGGGGAGGGGGCCTCGGGGAGACCCAGTACTTC. The encoded protein is CASTGGGGLGETQYF. Supplemented by reference TRBV9 and TRBJ2-5, the full variable domain reads DSGVTQTPKHLITATGQRVTLRCSPRSGDLSVYWYQQSLDQGLQFLIQYYNGEERAKGNILERFSAQQFPDLHSELNLSSLELGDSALYFCASTGGGGLGETQYFGPGTRLLVL.

V and J are TRBV6-4 and TRBJ2-1; 8 bases are a match to TRBD1. The CDR3 length is 16 residues. V shed 0 bases and J 5 bases; nucleotides not matched to a gene: 6. Germline CDR1 MRHNA, CDR2 SNTAGT. The CDR3, as DNA: TGTGCCAGCAGTGACTCGGAGACAGGGGACCACAATGAGCAGTTCTTC. The encoded protein is CASSDSETGDHNEQFF.

J is TRBJ2-1 and V is TRBV28; tentative D call: TRBD1 (7 bases). V lost 7 bases and J 4 bases, leaving 17 bases between the germline ends. Germline CDR1 and CDR2: MDHEN and SYDVKM. This CDR3 comprises 15 residues. CDR3 coding DNA: TGTGCCAGCACCCGGACAGGAGGGGTTTACAATGAGCAGTTCTTC. The encoded protein is CASTRTGGVYNEQFF.

This chain connects TRBV7-3 to TRBJ2-3; TRBD1 agrees at 7 bases. V shed 5 bases and J 1 base; nucleotides not matched to a gene: 9. In germline, CDR1 is SGHTA, CDR2 FQGTGA. This CDR3 is 16 amino acids long. The CDR3 coding sequence is TGTGCCAGCAGCCCCCACAGGGGAGTTGGCACAGATACGCAGTATTTT. It specifies CASSPHRGVGTDTQYF.

V usage is TRBV27 and J usage is TRBJ2-5; either TRBD1 or TRBD2 may fit D (6 bases each). The CDR3 length is 13 residues. Trimming left V 3 bases short and J 5 bases short, with 10 bases between. Per the germline V gene, CDR1 is MNHEY and CDR2 is SMNVEV (reference sequence). The CDR3 loop reads CASSFTGRETQYF. The CDR3 nucleotides are TGTGCCAGCAGTTTTACAGGGAGGGAGACCCAGTACTTC.

The rearrangement uses TRBV30 and TRBJ2-1, with 9 bases identical to TRBD1. There are 11 residues in the CDR3. The V gene end was trimmed by 1 base and the J gene end by 15 bases; junction bases not matched to a gene: 4. Looked up from germline, CDR1 is GTSNPN and CDR2 is SVGIG (reference sequence). CDR3: CAWSAGTGWFF. The CDR3 DNA sequence: TGTGCCTGGAGTGCCGGGACAGGGTGGTTCTTC.

The chain employs TRBV5-1 and TRBJ2-2; maybe TRBD2 (6 bases). The germline gives CDR1 SGHRS, CDR2 YFSETQ. Trimming took 0 bases from V and 4 from J, leaving 10 bases between them. The CDR3 runs 15 residues. This CDR3 is CASSLEAGSTGELFF. The CDR3 region has the DNA TGCGCCAGCAGCTTGGAGGCGGGGTCCACCGGGGAGCTGTTTTTT.

This chain joins TRBV18 and TRBJ2-5; D remains unclear. The ends were cut back, 0 bases at V and 2 bases at J, with 4 bases in the middle. Germline V lookup: CDR1 KGHSH, CDR2 LQKENI. The CDR3 covers 13 residues. The CDR3 DNA is TGTGCCAGCTCACCACCCTTTCAAGAGACCCAGTACTTC. This encodes CASSPPFQETQYF.

The chain carries TRBV5-1 and TRBJ2-3; D perhaps matches TRBD1 (5 bases). The CDR3 contains 17 residues. Germline V lookup: CDR1 SGHRS, CDR2 YFSETQ. V was shortened by 1 base and J by 0 bases, with 15 bases between the two germline ends. The CDR3 sequence is CASSLRGSISSTDTQYF. DNA for the CDR3: TGCGCCAGCAGCTTGAGGGGTTCAATCTCTAGCACAGATACGCAGTATTTT.